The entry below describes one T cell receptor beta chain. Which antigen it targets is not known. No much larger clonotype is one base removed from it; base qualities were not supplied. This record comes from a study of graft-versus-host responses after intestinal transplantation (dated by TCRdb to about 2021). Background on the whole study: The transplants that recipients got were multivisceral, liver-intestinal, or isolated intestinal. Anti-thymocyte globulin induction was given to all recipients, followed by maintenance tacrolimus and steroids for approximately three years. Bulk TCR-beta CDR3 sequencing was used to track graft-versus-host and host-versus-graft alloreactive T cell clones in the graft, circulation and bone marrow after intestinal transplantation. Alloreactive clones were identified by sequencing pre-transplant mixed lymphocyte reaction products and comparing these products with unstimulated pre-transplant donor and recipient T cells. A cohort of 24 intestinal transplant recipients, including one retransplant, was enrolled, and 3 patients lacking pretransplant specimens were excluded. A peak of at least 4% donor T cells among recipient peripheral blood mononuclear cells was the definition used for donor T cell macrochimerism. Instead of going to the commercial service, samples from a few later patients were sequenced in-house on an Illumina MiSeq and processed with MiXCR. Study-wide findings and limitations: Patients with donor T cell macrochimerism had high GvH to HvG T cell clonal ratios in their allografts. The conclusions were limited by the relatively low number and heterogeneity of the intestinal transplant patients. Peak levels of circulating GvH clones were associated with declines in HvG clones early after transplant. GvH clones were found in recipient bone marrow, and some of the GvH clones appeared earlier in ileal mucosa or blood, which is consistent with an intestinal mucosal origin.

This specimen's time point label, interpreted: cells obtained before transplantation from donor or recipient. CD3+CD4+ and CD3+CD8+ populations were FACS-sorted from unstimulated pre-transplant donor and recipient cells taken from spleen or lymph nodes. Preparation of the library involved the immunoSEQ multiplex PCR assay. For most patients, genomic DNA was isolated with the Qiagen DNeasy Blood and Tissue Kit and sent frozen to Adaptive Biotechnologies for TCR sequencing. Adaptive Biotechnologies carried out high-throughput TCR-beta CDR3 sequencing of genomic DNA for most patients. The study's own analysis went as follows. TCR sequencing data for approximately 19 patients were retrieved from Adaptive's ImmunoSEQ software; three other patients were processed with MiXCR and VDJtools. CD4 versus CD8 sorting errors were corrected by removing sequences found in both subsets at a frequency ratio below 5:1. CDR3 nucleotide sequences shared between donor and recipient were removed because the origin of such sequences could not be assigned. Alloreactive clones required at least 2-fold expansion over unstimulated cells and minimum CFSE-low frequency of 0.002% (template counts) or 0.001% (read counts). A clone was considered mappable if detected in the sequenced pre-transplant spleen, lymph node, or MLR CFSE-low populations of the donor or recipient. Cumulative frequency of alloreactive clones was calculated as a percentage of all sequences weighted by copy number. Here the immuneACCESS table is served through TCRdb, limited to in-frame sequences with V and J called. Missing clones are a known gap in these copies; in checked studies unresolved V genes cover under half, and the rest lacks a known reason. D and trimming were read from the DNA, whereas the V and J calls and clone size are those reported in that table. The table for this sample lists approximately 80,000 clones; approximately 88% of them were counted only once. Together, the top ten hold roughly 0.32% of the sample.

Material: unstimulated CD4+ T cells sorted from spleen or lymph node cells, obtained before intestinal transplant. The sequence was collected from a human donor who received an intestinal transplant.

The nucleotides are TGTGCCAGCAGCTTTTCTAGCGGGAGAAGCGAGGAGCAGTTCTTC. Its protein reads: CASSFSSGRSEEQFF. In this chain, TRBV5-4 is recombined with TRBJ2-1; TRBD2 lines up with 10 middle nucleotides. CDR1 and CDR2 (SGHNT, YYREEE) derive from the germline V gene (reference sequence). Including cysteine and phenylalanine, the CDR3 has 15 amino acids. Just the 45-base CDR3 DNA is kept, in frame starting at base 1. Germline trimming amounts to 2 bases on V and 10 bases on J, with 9 as the count of junction bases outside the gene matches.